The 6 T cell receptor beta chains below were found in one sample sequenced in a study of blood T cell repertoires in COVID-19. This table comes from immunoSEQ multiplex PCR, and its TCRdb copy is limited to in-frame clones, with some not included. There are under 300,000 clones in the sample; roughly 82% occur only once, and roughly 4.9% lies in the top ten. The sequencing sample was made of peripheral blood. The receptors originated from a woman of 80 years or more with active or convalescent COVID-19.

J is TRBJ2-5 and V is TRBV3-1 (or the pseudogene TRBV3-2), with a possible D match to TRBD2 (5 bases). The V and J ends lost 4 bases and 5 bases respectively, with 23 bases between them. The CDR3 is made up of 17 amino acids. The germline V gene encodes CDR1 LGHDT and CDR2 YNNKEL (reference sequence). CDR3 sequence reads: CASSPSGVSSLGETQYF. The CDR3, as DNA: TGTGCCAGCAGCCCTTCCGGGGTTAGCTCGTTGGGGGAGACCCAGTACTTC.

The chain carries TRBV23-1 and TRBJ1-5; the D is unclear. TRBV23-1 counts as an open reading frame of uncertain function. The CDR3 has 14 amino acids. V was cut by 2 bases and J by 5 bases, with 10 bases left in between. CDR3 sequence: CASSQEAGHQPQHF. The CDR3 DNA is TGCGCCAGCAGTCAAGAGGCGGGTCATCAGCCCCAGCATTTT.

The rearrangement joins TRBV30 to TRBJ1-5; TRBD1 might be the D (5 bases). The CDR3 consists of 14 residues. Trimming removed 0 bases from V and 1 base from J, with 7 bases in between. The germline V gene has CDR1 GTSNPN and CDR2 SVGIG (reference sequence). DNA of the CDR3: TGTGCCTGGAGTGTGCAGGGAAGCAATCAGCCCCAGCATTTT. It is translated as CAWSVQGSNQPQHF.

V usage is TRBV7-9 and J usage is TRBJ2-7; 8 nucleotides line up with TRBD2. Germline CDR1 is SEHNR and CDR2 is FQNEAQ (reference sequence). The ends lost 5 bases at V and 3 bases at J; junction bases unmatched: 9. The CDR3 extends over 15 amino acids. CDR3 residues: CASSRPGLAGYEQYF. The CDR3 DNA reads as TGTGCCAGCAGCCGCCCGGGGCTAGCGGGCTACGAGCAGTACTTC.

The chain couples TRBV11-2 to TRBJ2-7; D might be TRBD1 (6 bases). Germline lookup yields CDR1 SGHAT and CDR2 FQNNGV. V gave up 1 base and J gave up 4 bases, with 14 bases separating them. The CDR3 spans 15 residues. The CDR3 loop reads CASSLVPGTKYEQYF. The CDR3 nucleotides read TGTGCCAGCAGCTTAGTTCCCGGGACAAAATACGAGCAGTACTTC.

The chain combines TRBV3-1 (or the pseudogene TRBV3-2) with TRBJ2-2; 8 bases are shared with TRBD2. V gave up 1 base and J gave up 4 bases; unmatched junction bases: 5. The CDR3 has 16 amino acids. CDR1 is LGHDT and CDR2 is YNNKEL in the germline V gene (reference sequence). The CDR3 nucleotides read TGTGCCAGCAGCCAAGGATACGGGAGGGGCACCGGGGAGCTGTTTTTT. Protein: CASSQGYGRGTGELFF.